This is a list of T cell receptor beta chains from one sample in a study of cytomegalovirus exposure and HLA in healthy donors. Measured with immunoSEQ multiplex PCR; TCRdb has only the in-frame clones, and not every one. The sample yields roughly 250,000 clones, around 87% seen once. The sample taken for sequencing was PBMCs. Every receptor here comes from a woman in her 30s in good health and CMV-seropositive. Each CDR3 is given with its conserved first and last residue. The D gene is left open where the match is weak. A clone size is listed for some rows: how often the clone was seen (once, few, many), or a class if it is expanded.

>TRBD1|TRBV5-6|TRBJ2-1|.
TGTGCCAGCAGCTTGGTAGGACAGGGGGCGAATGAGCAGTTCTTC
CASSLVGQGANEQFF
>TRBD2|TRBV7-9|TRBJ2-1|few
TGTGCCAGCGGGCTACTAGCGGGAGCAAAAAATGAGCAGTTCTTC
CASGLLAGAKNEQFF
>TRBD2|TRBV11-2|TRBJ2-1|.
TGTGCCAGCAGCTTAGATCTCTGGGGGGGGAGTAATGAGCAGTTCTTC
CASSLDLWGGSNEQFF
>.|TRBV6-6|TRBJ1-5|.
TGTGCCAGCAACCGGGGTGCCGGCAATCAGCCCCAGCATTTT
CASNRGAGNQPQHF
>.|TRBV29-1|TRBJ1-4|.
TGCAGCGTCCTGGGGGGGAAAGGAACTAATGAAAAACTGTTTTTT
CSVLGGKGTNEKLFF
>TRBD1|TRBV30|TRBJ2-3|.
TGTGCCTGGGGCCCCGGGGCAGGGGGCATAGATACGCAGTATTTT
CAWGPGAGGIDTQYF
>.|TRBV28|TRBJ1-4|.
TGTGCCAGCAGTCAAGGGGCAGGTTTTAATGAAAAACTGTTTTTT
CASSQGAGFNEKLFF
>.|TRBV30|TRBJ2-7|.
TGTGCCTGGGGCAGGGAACGCGAGCAGTACTTC
CAWGREREQYF
>.|TRBV11-3|TRBJ2-7|.
TGTGCCAGCAGCCCCCCTGGGGGGAGCTTCAGCGAGCAGTACTTC
CASSPPGGSFSEQYF
>.|TRBV19|TRBJ1-2|.
TGTGCCAGTAGTACAGAACAGGGACCGAACTATGGCTACACCTTC
CASSTEQGPNYGYTF
>TRBD1|TRBV5-4|TRBJ1-3|.
TGTGCATCAGGGGGAGCGGATTCTGGAAACACCATATATTTT
CASGGADSGNTIYF
>TRBD1|TRBV11-2|TRBJ1-1|.
TGTGCCAGCAGCCGAGAGGACCAGGGGGCGAACACTGAAGCTTTCTTT
CASSREDQGANTEAFF
>TRBD1|TRBV4-1|TRBJ2-7|few
TGCGCCAGCAGCCGGGGACAGGGAGGCTACGAGCAGTACTTC
CASSRGQGGYEQYF
>TRBD1|TRBV30|TRBJ1-1|once
TGTGCCTGGAGCCCCGGGACAGGGGGAACTGAAGCTTTCTTT
CAWSPGTGGTEAFF
>.|TRBV11-2|TRBJ2-5|.
TGTGCCAGCAGATCAGTAGAGACCCAGTACTTC
CASRSVETQYF
>TRBD2|TRBV5-1|TRBJ2-7|.
TGCGCCAGCAGCTTGGATGGCGGGAGCTTCTCCTACGAGCAGTACTTC
CASSLDGGSFSYEQYF
>.|TRBV25-1|TRBJ2-3|.
TGTGCCAGCAGTGAAGTAGCCGCCGTGTCAGATACGCAGTATTTT
CASSEVAAVSDTQYF
>.|TRBV9|TRBJ2-4|.
TGTGCCAGCATAAGTGAGACCCTCAGACTAGACATTCAGTACTTC
CASISETLRLDIQYF
>TRBD1|TRBV4-1|TRBJ1-2|.
TGCGCCAGTCAGGGGGCTGACTATGGCTACACCTTC
CASQGADYGYTF
>TRBD1|TRBV29-1|TRBJ1-4|.
TGCAGCGCTGAGACAGGGGTGGATGAAAAACTGTTTTTT
CSAETGVDEKLFF
>TRBD1|TRBV5-6|TRBJ2-3|.
TGTGCCAGCAGCTTCCCGACAGGGAGAAATACGCAGTATTTT
CASSFPTGRNTQYF
>TRBD2|TRBV5-6|TRBJ2-3|.
TGTGCCAGCACCCCGGGACTAGCGGGAGGGACAGATACGCAGTATTTT
CASTPGLAGGTDTQYF
>TRBD2|TRBV5-1|TRBJ2-3|once
TGCGCCAGCAGCTTGCGGGAGGGGGGGCTTGGAAGCACAGATACGCAGTATTTT
CASSLREGGLGSTDTQYF
>TRBD2|TRBV28|TRBJ2-7|.
TGTGCCAGCAGCCTCCGGGGGGCCTACGAGCAGTACTTC
CASSLRGAYEQYF
>TRBD1|TRBV5-1|TRBJ1-5|.
TGCGCCAGCAGCCAGGGGGCGGGTCAGCCCCAGCATTTT
CASSQGAGQPQHF
>TRBD2|TRBV5-1|TRBJ2-1|.
TGCGCCAGCTTAGACGGGACTAGCGGACACAATGAGCAGTTCTTC
CASLDGTSGHNEQFF
>.|TRBV19|TRBJ2-2|.
TGTGCCAGTAGTATAGTAACGGGGACTCGCACCGGGGAGCTGTTTTTT
CASSIVTGTRTGELFF
>.|TRBV15|TRBJ1-1|.
TGTGCCACCCAAGCAGGGGAGTGGGCTGAAGCTTTCTTT
CATQAGEWAEAFF
>.|TRBV30|TRBJ2-2|.
TGTGCCTGGAGTCAAGCAGGGGAAAAGGGCACCGGGGAGCTGTTTTTT
CAWSQAGEKGTGELFF
>TRBD1|TRBV2|TRBJ1-1|.
TGTGCCAGCAACCTGGACAGGGAGGGGTCCACTGAAGCTTTCTTT
CASNLDREGSTEAFF
>TRBD1|TRBV29-1|TRBJ1-5|.
TGCAGCGTAGCGGGACAGGGGGCGAGTCAGCCCCAGCATTTT
CSVAGQGASQPQHF
>TRBD1|TRBV5-1|TRBJ1-1|.
TGCGCCAGCAGCTTGGATGGAGGGGGCTTCACTGAAGCTTTCTTT
CASSLDGGGFTEAFF
>TRBD2|TRBV27|TRBJ2-7|.
TGTGCCAGCAGTATCTCCGGGACTAGCGGGCAGATCTCCTACGAGCAGTACTTC
CASSISGTSGQISYEQYF
>.|TRBV29-1|TRBJ2-1|.
TGCAGCGTTGAAGATCGATACCGGGGAAGGAATGAGCAGTTCTTC
CSVEDRYRGRNEQFF
>.|TRBV11-3|TRBJ1-2|few
TGTGCCAGCAGCCTCTCAACAGGGAACTATGGCTACACCTTC
CASSLSTGNYGYTF
>TRBD1|TRBV15|TRBJ2-7|.
TGTGCCACCAGCAGAACGACAGGGGGCAGCTACGAGCAGTACTTC
CATSRTTGGSYEQYF
>.|TRBV13|TRBJ2-1|.
TGTGCCAGCAGCTCCAAACTAGCTAGTGAGCAGTTCTTC
CASSSKLASEQFF
>TRBD2|TRBV30|TRBJ2-1|.
TGTGCCTGGAGTGATACTAGCGGGAATAGGGATGAGCAGTTCTTC
CAWSDTSGNRDEQFF
>TRBD1|TRBV9|TRBJ2-7|.
TGTGCCAGCAGCGTAGCGGACAGGTCCTACGAGCAGTACTTC
CASSVADRSYEQYF
>.|TRBV27|TRBJ2-3|.
TGTGCCAGCAGTTTAGGAGGAACCCCAGATACGCAGTATTTT
CASSLGGTPDTQYF
>TRBD2|TRBV28|TRBJ2-7|.
TGTGCCAGCAGTTCTAGCGGGAGTAGCTCCTACGAGCAGTACTTC
CASSSSGSSSYEQYF